A single sample is the source of the 19 T cell receptor beta chains below, sequenced in a study of T-cell memory formation after mild COVID-19. TCRdb reprocessed the 5' RACE reads with MiXCR, giving one entry per CDR3 protein. The data contain roughly 550,000 distinct CDR3 sequences, 20% of them singletons. What was sequenced was PBMCs or a T cell subset sorted from them (not recorded which). The receptors come from an adult woman who had mild COVID-19 (a few samples of this study predate the infection). Cell type and time point are not known.

This clonotype was seen more than once but under ten times. The V and J genes are TRBV20-1 and TRBJ1-4, with TRBD1 identical over 8 bases. CDR3 length: 11 amino acids. Germline V gives CDR1 DFQATT, CDR2 SNEGSKA (reference sequence). V lost 1 base, J lost 13 bases, and 2 bases stayed unmatched. The CDR3 DNA reads TGCAGTGCTAGAGGGACAGGGAGACTGTTTTTT. This codes for CSARGTGRLFF.

The chain recombines TRBV19 with TRBJ2-1; 7 nucleotides align to TRBD2. CDR3 length: 15 residues. V lost 3 bases, J lost 6 bases, and 8 bases stayed unmatched. Germline assignment: CDR1 LNHDA and CDR2 SQIVND (reference sequence). The CDR3 nucleotides are TGTGCCAGTAGTATTATGGGGGGGGTTCCCAATGAGCAGTTCTTC. Translating gives CASSIMGGVPNEQFF.

This clonotype has just a few counts. The CDR3 DNA reads TGCGCCAGCAGCCCCTGGGCGGGGGAGAACACTGAAGCTTTCTTT. Its protein is CASSPWAGENTEAFF. The chain recombines TRBV5-1 with TRBJ1-1; weak D call: TRBD1 (5 bases). The CDR3 loop spans 15 amino acids. V was clipped by 4 bases and J by 1 base, with 14 bases between them. Germline V gene sequence: CDR1 SGHRS, CDR2 YFSETQ.

This clonotype was recorded at least ten times. The chain links TRBV4-1 to TRBJ2-1, with 10 bases aligning to TRBD2. Germline V gives CDR1 MGHRA, CDR2 YSYEKL. The length of the CDR3 is 17 residues. Unmatched junction bases numbered 5, after V lost 1 base and J lost 2 bases. DNA for the CDR3: TGCGCCAGCAGCCAAGTCTGGACTAGCGGAACCTACAATGAGCAGTTCTTC. It encodes CASSQVWTSGTYNEQFF.

The chain carries TRBV20-1 and TRBJ2-1, with 9 bases matching TRBD1. V lost 5 bases, J lost 9 bases, and 11 bases stayed unmatched. CDR1 and CDR2 from the germline V gene are DFQATT and SNEGSKA (reference sequence). This CDR3 is 14 amino acids long. CDR3 in DNA: TGCAGTGCTGAAACCGGGACAGGGTCGGTTGAGCAGTTCTTC. Amino acid sequence: CSAETGTGSVEQFF.

This clonotype has just a few counts. The chain recombines TRBV7-2 with TRBJ2-1; 9 bases fit TRBD1. The CDR3 covers 17 residues. V shed 1 base and J 2 bases; nucleotides not matched to a gene: 6. Germline CDR1 reads SGHTA; CDR2 reads FQGNSA. CDR3 protein: CASSLVSRDRAYNEQFF. CDR3 bases: TGTGCCAGCAGCTTAGTCTCAAGGGACAGGGCCTACAATGAGCAGTTCTTC.

V gene TRBV10-2 combines with J gene TRBJ2-1; possibly TRBD2 for D (6 bases). Germline loops: CDR1 WSHSY, CDR2 SAAADI. The germline V and J ends were trimmed by 4 bases and 1 base, with 17 bases remaining between them. CDR3 length: 17 residues. The CDR3 reads CASSGTRGMGSYNEQFF. DNA for the CDR3: TGCGCCAGCAGTGGGACTCGGGGGATGGGTTCCTACAATGAGCAGTTCTTC.

This clonotype has just a few counts. The rearrangement joins TRBV12-3 or TRBV12-4 to TRBJ2-7, with D maybe TRBD1 (6 bases). There are 15 residues in the CDR3. V was shortened by 6 bases and J by 2 bases, with 17 bases between the two germline ends. The chain's CDR3 is CASRRLDSWAYEQYF. Written as DNA, the CDR3 is TGTGCCAGCAGAAGGCTGGACAGTTGGGCCTACGAGCAGTACTTC.

This chain joins TRBV7-2 and TRBJ2-7; 9 bases align to TRBD2. In germline, CDR1 is SGHTA, CDR2 FQGNSA. The length of the CDR3 is 17 residues. V gave up 5 bases and J gave up 2 bases; unmatched junction bases: 13. This CDR3 reads CASSQSWRLAGTYEQYF. The CDR3 nucleotides read TGTGCCAGCAGCCAGTCGTGGAGGCTAGCGGGAACCTACGAGCAGTACTTC.

This clonotype was detected a few times. This chain links TRBV11-3 with TRBJ2-7; 7 nucleotides align to TRBD1. Looked up from germline, CDR1 is SGHNT and CDR2 is YENEEA. V shed 4 bases, J shed 0 bases, and the junction held 9 bases outside the gene matches. The CDR3 spans 16 residues. The CDR3 DNA reads as TGTGCCAGCAGCTCTCTACCGGGACAGATCTCCTACGAGCAGTACTTC. This sequence encodes CASSSLPGQISYEQYF.

This clonotype has a handful of counts. The chain uses TRBV5-1 and TRBJ2-1; TRBD1 is a possible D gene (5 bases). This CDR3 comprises 15 residues. Trimming stripped 2 bases from V and 7 bases from J, with 16 bases between. From germline, CDR1 is SGHRS and CDR2 YFSETQ. The CDR3, as DNA: TGCGCCAGCAGCTTAGTAGGGGCCTCACAGAATGAGCAGTTCTTC. Protein sequence: CASSLVGASQNEQFF. Full variable domain (remainder filled in from reference TRBV5-1 and TRBJ2-1): KAGVTQTPRYLIKTRGQQVTLSCSPISGHRSVSWYQQTPGQGLQFLFEYFSETQRNKGNFPGRFSGRQFSNSRSEMNVSTLELGDSALYLCASSLVGASQNEQFFGPGTRLTVL.

Only a few counts were recorded for this clonotype. The V call is TRBV4-1, the J call TRBJ2-5, with TRBD2 matching over 8 bases. The CDR3 covers 16 residues. V lost 3 bases to trimming and J lost 2 bases; unmatched junction nucleotides: 8. Germline CDR1 MGHRA, CDR2 YSYEKL. The CDR3 sequence: CASSQSRAGVQETQYF. The DNA of the CDR3 is TGCGCCAGCAGCCAGAGCAGAGCGGGGGTTCAAGAGACCCAGTACTTC.

The chain joins TRBV7-6 to TRBJ1-5, with D perhaps TRBD1 (5 bases). In germline, CDR1 is SGHVS, CDR2 FNYEAQ. V was clipped by 1 base and J by 3 bases, with 10 bases between them. The CDR3 has 15 amino acids. The CDR3: CASSLGGNYNQPQHF. The CDR3 region has the DNA TGTGCCAGCAGCTTAGGGGGGAACTACAATCAGCCCCAGCATTTT.

This clonotype was counted between two and nine times. V gene TRBV5-1 combines with J gene TRBJ1-1; TRBD1 is a possible D gene (6 bases). Per germline, CDR1 SGHRS and CDR2 YFSETQ. The V end lost 4 bases, the J end lost 4 bases, and 20 bases lay between the germline ends. This CDR3 is 16 amino acids long. The CDR3 DNA is TGCGCCAGCAGCCGGGGGACGGGGGCGATTGGCACTGAAGCTTTCTTT. This gives the protein CASSRGTGAIGTEAFF.

This clonotype was observed a few times. CDR3 coding DNA: TGTGCCAGCAGTTACGTTGGGTCGGCTGGGGAGACCCAGTACTTC. It yields the protein CASSYVGSAGETQYF. The V gene is TRBV6-2 or TRBV6-3, the J gene TRBJ2-5; unclear D gene. Germline V gene sequence: CDR1 MNHEY, CDR2 SVGEGT. V lost 2 bases, J lost 5 bases, and 15 bases lay in between. The CDR3 runs 15 residues.

The chain has TRBV2 and TRBJ1-6; possible D gene TRBD1, 5 bases. The CDR3 totals 13 residues. Germline V gene lookup returns CDR1 SNHLY and CDR2 FYNNEI. Trimming stripped 7 bases from V and 8 bases from J, with 12 bases between. This CDR3 is CASTLGAYSPLHF. DNA for the CDR3: TGTGCCAGCACCCTAGGGGCTTATTCACCCCTCCACTTT. Full variable domain (remainder filled in from reference TRBV2 and TRBJ1-6): EPEVTQTPSHQVTQMGQEVILRCVPISNHLYFYWYRQILGQKVEFLVSFYNNEISEKSEIFDDQFSVERPDGSNFTLKIRSTKLEDSAMYFCASTLGAYSPLHFGNGTRLTVT.

V is TRBV6-2 or TRBV6-3 and J is TRBJ2-1; D not certain. The CDR3 is 12 residues long. V lost 8 bases, J lost 5 bases, and 10 bases lay in between. Germline CDR1 and CDR2: MNHEY and SVGEGT. CDR3 DNA: TGTGCCAGCGATGATGGACACAATGAGCAGTTCTTC. Its translation is CASDDGHNEQFF.

This clonotype was observed a few times. The chain recombines TRBV9 with TRBJ2-2; D possibly corresponds to TRBD2 (6 bases). Germline CDR1 and CDR2: SGDLS and YYNGEE. V was clipped by 2 bases and J by 5 bases, with 13 bases between them. This CDR3 is 15 amino acids long. The DNA of the CDR3 is TGTGCCAGCAGCGTGCTTCTCGGAGGGACCGGGGAGCTGTTTTTT. Its translation: CASSVLLGGTGELFF.

This clonotype appeared a few times. V gene TRBV11-2 combines with J gene TRBJ2-1; D not certain. The CDR3 length is 16 residues. Between the trimmed V and J ends, which lost 1 base and 4 bases, there was a span of 14 bases. The germline V gene encodes CDR1 SGHAT and CDR2 FQNNGV. In DNA, the CDR3 is TGTGCCAGCAGCTTAGTCATAAGAGTAGGGTACAATGAGCAGTTCTTC. It encodes CASSLVIRVGYNEQFF.